These T cell receptor beta chains were read from a single sample in a study of blood T cell repertoires in COVID-19. Using immunoSEQ multiplex PCR, the repertoire was profiled, and TCRdb retains in-frame clones only, with some absent. The sample lists about 400,000 clones; about 90% were seen once. Source material: PBMCs or T cells enriched from blood (not recorded which). Receptor source: a woman under 40 who had recovered from COVID-19. The CDR3 runs from the conserved cysteine through the conserved F or W.

V gene: TRBV3-1/TRBV3-2; CDR3 protein: CASSPGTSGYYNEQFF
V gene: TRBV19; CDR3 protein: CASSRTREALEAFF
V gene: TRBV2; CDR3 protein: CASSEMGLAGETQYF
V gene: TRBV18; CDR3 protein: CASSPGGIVGSVTGPQHF
V gene: TRBV6-1; CDR3 protein: CASSDLYRSTSGTDTQYF
V gene: TRBV6-5; CDR3 protein: CASSKQGGNTEAFF
V gene: TRBV24-1; CDR3 protein: CATSDFGPQETQYF
V gene: TRBV19; CDR3 protein: CASNTGQGYEQYF
V gene: TRBV30; CDR3 protein: CAWSDRDSNTGELFF
V gene: TRBV29-1; CDR3 protein: CSALQGGGYTF